This TCR beta chain derives from a study of blood T cell repertoires in COVID-19. Study background: From T cells, B-cell-depleted T cells, or PBMCs came the material, which was cDNA or gDNA.

This clone occurred once. V was shortened by 3 bases and J by 6 bases, with 15 bases between the two germline ends. This CDR3 comprises 14 residues. Germline values: CDR1 MDHEN, CDR2 SYDVKM. Clones were read by immunoSEQ multiplex PCR, and TCRdb kept only the in-frame ones, dropping some. The table has fewer than 80,000 clones, 90% seen once. The chain couples TRBV28 to TRBJ2-7; D gene ambiguous. Sequenced sample: peripheral blood. The source is a woman older than 75 with active or convalescent COVID-19. The CDR3 spells CASSFSVGRGEQYF. DNA of the CDR3: TGTGCCAGCAGTTTTAGTGTAGGTCGAGGCGAGCAGTACTTC.